One sample yielded the 24 T cell receptor beta chains listed below, sequenced in a study of cytomegalovirus exposure and HLA in healthy donors. The PCR used 60 Vbeta and 13 Jbeta primers. Sequenced by immunoSEQ multiplex PCR; TCRdb stores in-frame clones only, minus some. Of 60,000 to 85,000 clones listed, about three quarters were seen once; the top ten hold about 12%. The material sequenced was PBMCs. The receptor source for this set is a male donor in good health and CMV-seropositive.

The chain employs TRBV7-3 and TRBJ2-6; TRBD1 matches at 8 bases. Per the germline V gene, CDR1 is SGHTA and CDR2 is FQGTGA. The CDR3 loop spans 16 amino acids. V shed 1 base, J shed 3 bases, and the junction held 2 bases outside the gene matches. CDR3 DNA: TGTGCCAGCAGCTTAAACAGGGGGAGTGGGGCCAACGTCCTGACTTTC. It translates to CASSLNRGSGANVLTF.

With regard to this clone: This same CDR3 is encoded by further DNA sequences in the sample. The J gene is TRBJ2-2, the V gene TRBV7-3; weak D call: TRBD2 (5 bases). Germline V lookup: CDR1 SGHTA, CDR2 FQGTGA. Trimming removed 6 bases from V and 1 base from J, with 9 bases in between. The CDR3 consists of 14 residues. The CDR3: CASRQGGNTGELFF. The CDR3 bases are TGTGCCAGCAGGCAAGGAGGGAACACCGGGGAGCTGTTTTTT.

The chain combines TRBV4-1 with TRBJ2-2, with D unclear. CDR3 length equals 15 residues. Germline V lookup: CDR1 MGHRA, CDR2 YSYEKL. Deletions cut 0 bases from V and 5 bases from J, with 10 bases between. As DNA, the CDR3 is TGCGCCAGCAGCCAAGAGGCGGCCGGGACCGGGGAGCTGTTTTTT. Protein: CASSQEAAGTGELFF.

The V call is TRBV9, the J call TRBJ1-2; a weak D match, TRBD1 (6 bases). Germline V gene lookup returns CDR1 SGDLS and CDR2 YYNGEE. Trimming removed 3 bases from V and 8 bases from J, with 17 bases in between. This CDR3 is 14 amino acids long. CDR3 sequence: CASSALTGSGGYTF. DNA for the CDR3: TGTGCCAGCAGCGCGCTAACAGGGTCGGGGGGCTACACCTTC. Drawing the rest from reference TRBV9 and TRBJ1-2, the complete variable domain is DSGVTQTPKHLITATGQRVTLRCSPRSGDLSVYWYQQSLDQGLQFLIQYYNGEERAKGNILERFSAQQFPDLHSELNLSSLELGDSALYFCASSALTGSGGYTFGSGTRLTVV.

A single count supports this clone. The chain couples TRBV7-6 to TRBJ2-2; TRBD1 aligns across 7 bases. This CDR3 region has 16 residues. Losses at the gene ends were 2 bases for V and 2 bases for J; bases not matched to a gene: 5. Germline V gene data show CDR1 as SGHVS and CDR2 as FNYEAQ. DNA for the CDR3: TGTGCCAGCAGCTTAATAGCAGGGGGAAACACCGGGGAGCTGTTTTTT. Translated, it gives CASSLIAGGNTGELFF.

V gene TRBV5-1 combines with J gene TRBJ1-3; no reliable D call. Germline V gene lookup returns CDR1 SGHRS and CDR2 YFSETQ. CDR3 size: 15 residues. The germline V and J ends were trimmed by 1 base and 0 bases, with 8 bases remaining between them. CDR3 amino acids: CASSLLAGSGNTIYF. CDR3 bases: TGCGCCAGCAGCTTGTTGGCGGGCTCTGGAAACACCATATATTTT.

J is TRBJ2-1 and V is TRBV18; TRBD2 matches at 15 bases. Per the germline V gene, CDR1 is KGHSH and CDR2 is LQKENI. The CDR3 extends over 15 amino acids. V shed 6 bases, J shed 7 bases, and the junction held 4 bases outside the gene matches. The CDR3 DNA follows: TGTGCCAGCTCGTCCGGGACTAGCGGGAGGAATGAGCAGTTCTTC. This sequence encodes CASSSGTSGRNEQFF.

This clone came up once. The chain is built from TRBV9 and TRBJ1-1, with 10 bases identical to TRBD1. The CDR3 has 16 amino acids. Trimming removed 1 base from V and 7 bases from J; junction bases left unmatched: 10. Per the germline V gene, CDR1 is SGDLS and CDR2 is YYNGEE. Here the CDR3 reads CASSVFGTGAYGEAFF. As DNA, the CDR3 is TGTGCCAGCAGCGTATTTGGGACAGGGGCTTATGGTGAAGCTTTCTTT.

This sequence joins TRBV4-1 and TRBJ2-7; TRBD1 matches 10 bases. Germline loops: CDR1 MGHRA, CDR2 YSYEKL. CDR3 length equals 19 residues. With 1 base clipped from V and 7 bases from J, the junction kept 19 bases outside the gene matches. The CDR3 region is CASSQGLTVSGTGEGEQYF. As DNA, the CDR3 is TGCGCCAGCAGCCAAGGATTGACGGTTAGTGGGACAGGGGAAGGGGAGCAGTACTTC.

J is TRBJ1-1 and V is TRBV7-3; no clear D. This CDR3 comprises 15 residues. CDR1 is SGHTA, CDR2 FQGTGA, per germline. Trimming shortened V by 1 base and J by 0 bases, and 9 bases separated the two germline ends. The CDR3 is CASSLRAPMNTEAFF. The CDR3 nucleotides are TGTGCCAGCAGCTTAAGGGCACCCATGAACACTGAAGCTTTCTTT.

The chain links TRBV5-1 to TRBJ1-5, with D unclear. This CDR3 spans 17 amino acids. The germline V gene encodes CDR1 SGHRS and CDR2 YFSETQ. Trimming shortened V by 1 base and J by 0 bases, and 14 bases separated the two germline ends. CDR3 sequence reads: CASSLYPGIPSNQPQHF. The CDR3 nucleotides read TGCGCCAGCAGCTTGTACCCGGGGATACCTAGCAATCAGCCCCAGCATTTT.

This chain uses TRBV28 with TRBJ2-6; D possibly corresponds to TRBD2 (6 bases). Trimming shortened V by 2 bases and J by 1 base, and 6 bases separated the two germline ends. The CDR3 runs 15 residues. CDR1 is MDHEN and CDR2 is SYDVKM in the germline V gene. For the CDR3, the DNA is TGTGCCAGCAGTTTAAGCGGGTCTGGGGCCAACGTCCTGACTTTC. It specifies CASSLSGSGANVLTF.

This rearrangement joins TRBV28 to TRBJ1-1; 7 bases match TRBD1. CDR1 and CDR2 (germline): MDHEN, SYDVKM. The CDR3 spans 12 residues. V lost 5 bases and J lost 12; bases outside the gene matches: 9. CDR3: CASSRRTGGTFF. The DNA for the CDR3 is TGTGCCAGCAGTCGAAGGACAGGAGGGACTTTCTTT. The full variable domain, rest sourced from reference TRBV28 and TRBJ1-1, is DVKVTQSSRYLVKRTGEKVFLECVQDMDHENMFWYRQDPGLGLRLIYFSYDVKMKEKGDIPEGYSVSREKKERFSLILESASTNQTSMYLCASSRRTGGTFFGQGTRLTVV.

This chain uses TRBV7-2 with TRBJ2-7; 9 positions match TRBD1. Germline values: CDR1 SGHTA, CDR2 FQGNSA. The CDR3 has 14 residues. Germline trimming cut 5 bases from V and 7 bases from J; bases unmatched to any gene: 9. CDR3 region: CASSADRGTREQYF. For the CDR3, the DNA is TGTGCCAGCAGCGCTGACAGGGGGACGCGGGAGCAGTACTTC. Drawing the rest from reference TRBV7-2 and TRBJ2-7, the complete variable domain is GAGVSQSPSNKVTEKGKDVELRCDPISGHTALYWYRQSLGQGLEFLIYFQGNSAPDKSGLPSDRFSAERTGGSVSTLTIQRTQQEDSAVYLCASSADRGTREQYFGPGTRLTVT.

The chain uses TRBV9 and TRBJ2-1; D possibly corresponds to TRBD2 (6 bases). The CDR3 is 15 residues long. Trimming took 1 base from V and 7 from J, leaving 15 bases between them. The V gene's germline CDR1 is SGDLS and CDR2 YYNGEE. For the CDR3, the DNA is TGTGCCAGCAGCGTATCCAGGGAGGTAGGGAATGAGCAGTTCTTC. Its protein is CASSVSREVGNEQFF.

The genes are TRBV7-8 and TRBJ1-5, with 7 positions matching TRBD1. Unmatched junction bases numbered 19, after V lost 5 bases and J lost 3 bases. In germline, CDR1 is SGHVS, CDR2 FQNEAQ. CDR3 length equals 19 residues. The CDR3: CASSVGSQVNRGDNQPQHF. Here the CDR3 DNA reads TGTGCCAGCAGCGTAGGAAGTCAGGTCAACAGGGGCGACAATCAGCCCCAGCATTTT.

V gene TRBV7-9 combines with J gene TRBJ2-5; 9 nucleotides align to TRBD1. The CDR3 length is 16 residues. Trimming removed 5 bases from V and 7 bases from J; junction bases left unmatched: 14. The germline V gene encodes CDR1 SEHNR and CDR2 FQNEAQ (reference sequence). The CDR3 DNA reads TGTGCCAGCAGCACCCCATCAATTGGACAGGGGAGGACCCAGTACTTC. As protein: CASSTPSIGQGRTQYF.

This clone was recorded a few times. The chain uses TRBV10-1 and TRBJ2-7; a weak D match, TRBD2 (6 bases). CDR1 and CDR2 (germline): WNHNN, SYGVQD (reference sequence). The length of the CDR3 is 17 residues. Between the trimmed V and J ends, which lost 3 bases and 6 bases, there was a span of 24 bases. CDR3 protein: CASSDWSWQEAGLEQYF. DNA for the CDR3: TGCGCCAGCAGTGATTGGTCTTGGCAGGAAGCGGGTCTCGAGCAGTACTTC.

The chain couples TRBV27 to TRBJ2-5; TRBD2 matches 10 bases. The CDR3 has 16 residues. Germline V CDR1 and CDR2: MNHEY, SMNVEV (reference sequence). Trimming cost V 5 bases and J 5 bases; bases outside gene matches: 11. CDR3 sequence: CASSPLAGGGRETQYF. CDR3 bases: TGTGCCAGCAGTCCCTTAGCGGGGGGCGGAAGGGAGACCCAGTACTTC.

The rearrangement joins TRBV2 to TRBJ2-2; 7 bases map to TRBD1. J gave up 5 bases and V 6 bases, and 9 bases lay outside the gene matches. Germline V CDR1 and CDR2: SNHLY, FYNNEI. There are 15 residues in the CDR3. CDR3 coding DNA: TGTGCCAGCAGAATCACAGGGGTGTTGACCGGGGAGCTGTTTTTT. Its translation: CASRITGVLTGELFF.

The genes are TRBV10-1 and TRBJ2-3, with TRBD2 matching 7 bases. CDR3 length: 15 residues. Germline V gene lookup returns CDR1 WNHNN and CDR2 SYGVQD (reference sequence). V lost 3 bases to trimming and J lost 2 bases; unmatched junction nucleotides: 5. This chain's CDR3 is CASSDGTIPTDTQYF. The CDR3 coding sequence is TGCGCCAGCAGTGACGGGACTATTCCCACAGATACGCAGTATTTT.

The V gene is TRBV30, the J gene TRBJ1-5; D gene unclear. The CDR3 is 13 residues long. V lost 2 bases to trimming and J lost 4 bases, with 9 bases between them. Germline CDR1 is GTSNPN and CDR2 is SVGIG (reference sequence). The CDR3 protein is CAWSSAPNQPQHF. For the CDR3, the DNA is TGTGCCTGGAGTTCCGCGCCAAATCAGCCCCAGCATTTT.

The chain carries TRBV6-1 and TRBJ2-3; D is perhaps TRBD2 (5 bases). The CDR3 has 11 amino acids. V was clipped by 3 bases and J by 11 bases, with 9 bases between them. From germline, CDR1 is MNHNS and CDR2 SASEGT. The CDR3 reads CASSDGVGQYF. CDR3 DNA sequence: TGTGCCAGCAGTGACGGGGTCGGGCAGTATTTT.

V and J are TRBV27 and TRBJ1-2, with D possibly TRBD1 on 5 matching bases. This CDR3 has 14 residues. V lost 3 bases, J lost 11 bases, and 19 bases lay in between. The germline V gene has CDR1 MNHEY and CDR2 SMNVEV (reference sequence). The CDR3 loop is CASSLGPGGFGYTF. The CDR3 DNA is TGTGCCAGCAGTTTGGGTCCGGGGGGATTTGGTTACACCTTC.